This T cell receptor beta chain was identified in a study of blood T cell repertoires in COVID-19. Study-level information: Italy, Spain and the United States were the sources of the convalescent and acute COVID-19 samples.

V was trimmed by 6 bases and J by 0 bases, leaving 13 bases between them. The CDR3 spans 15 residues. Germline loops: CDR1 MNHEY, CDR2 SVGAGI. The table came from immunoSEQ multiplex PCR; TCRdb's copy has only in-frame clones and leaves some out. The sample shows under 200,000 clones, more than 70% of them seen only once. This receptor was taken from a man aged 35 to 55 with active or convalescent COVID-19. Input material: peripheral blood. V usage is TRBV6-5 and J usage is TRBJ2-3; a weak D match, TRBD1 (6 bases). The CDR3 is CASRGAETSTDTQYF. For the CDR3, the DNA is TGTGCCAGCAGGGGGGCAGAAACTAGCACAGATACGCAGTATTTT.